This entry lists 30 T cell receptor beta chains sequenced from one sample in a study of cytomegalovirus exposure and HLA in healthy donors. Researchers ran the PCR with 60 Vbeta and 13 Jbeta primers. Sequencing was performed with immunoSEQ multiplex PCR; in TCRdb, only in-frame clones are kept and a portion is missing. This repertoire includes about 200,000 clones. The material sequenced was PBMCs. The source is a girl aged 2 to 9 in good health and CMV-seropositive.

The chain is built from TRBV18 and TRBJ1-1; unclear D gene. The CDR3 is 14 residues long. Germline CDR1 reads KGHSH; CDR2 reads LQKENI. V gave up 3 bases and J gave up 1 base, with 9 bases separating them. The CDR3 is CASSPGSQNTEAFF. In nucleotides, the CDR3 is TGTGCCAGCTCACCCGGGTCGCAGAACACTGAAGCTTTCTTT. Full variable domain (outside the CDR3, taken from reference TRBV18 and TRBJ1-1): NAGVMQNPRHLVRRRGQEARLRCSPMKGHSHVYWYRQLPEEGLKFMVYLQKENIIDESGMPKERFSAEFPKEGPSILRIQQVVRGDSAAYFCASSPGSQNTEAFFGQGTRLTVV.

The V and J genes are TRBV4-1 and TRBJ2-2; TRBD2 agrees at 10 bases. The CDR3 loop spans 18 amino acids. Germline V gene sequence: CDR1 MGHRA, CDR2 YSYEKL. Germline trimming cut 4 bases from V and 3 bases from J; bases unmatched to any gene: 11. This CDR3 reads CASSLNTIAGGDTGELFF. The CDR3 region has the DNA TGCGCCAGCAGCCTAAATACCATAGCGGGAGGCGACACCGGGGAGCTGTTTTTT.

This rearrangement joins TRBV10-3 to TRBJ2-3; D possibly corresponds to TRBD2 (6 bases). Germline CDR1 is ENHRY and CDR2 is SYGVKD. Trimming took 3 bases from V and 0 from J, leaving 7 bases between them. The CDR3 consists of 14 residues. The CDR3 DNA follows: TGTGCCATCAGTGATAGCGGTAGCACAGATACGCAGTATTTT. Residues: CAISDSGSTDTQYF.

CDR3 protein: CAWSDSYTEAFF. The CDR3 region has the DNA TGTGCCTGGAGTGACAGCTACACTGAAGCTTTCTTT. The J gene is TRBJ1-1, the V gene TRBV30; D is uncertain. CDR1 is GTSNPN and CDR2 is SVGIG in the germline V gene (reference sequence). Trimming cost V 1 base and J 3 bases, with 6 bases left between them. This CDR3 has 12 residues.

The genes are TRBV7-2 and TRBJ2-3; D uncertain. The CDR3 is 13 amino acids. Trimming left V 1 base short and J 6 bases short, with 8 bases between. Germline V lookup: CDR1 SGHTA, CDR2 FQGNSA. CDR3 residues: CASSLGPLDTQYF. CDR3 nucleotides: TGTGCCAGCAGCTTAGGGCCTTTGGATACGCAGTATTTT.

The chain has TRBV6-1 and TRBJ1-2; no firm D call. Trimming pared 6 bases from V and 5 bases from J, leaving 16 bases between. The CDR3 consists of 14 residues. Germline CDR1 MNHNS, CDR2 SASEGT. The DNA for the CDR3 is TGTGCCAGCAGCGCCCCCCGGACTCCGTATGGCTACACCTTC. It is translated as CASSAPRTPYGYTF.

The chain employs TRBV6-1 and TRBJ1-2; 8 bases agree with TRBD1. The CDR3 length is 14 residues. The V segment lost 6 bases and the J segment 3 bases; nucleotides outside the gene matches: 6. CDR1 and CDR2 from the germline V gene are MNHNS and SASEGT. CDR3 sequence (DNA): TGTGCCAGCAGGCCGTCGGGACAGGACTATGGCTACACCTTC. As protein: CASRPSGQDYGYTF.

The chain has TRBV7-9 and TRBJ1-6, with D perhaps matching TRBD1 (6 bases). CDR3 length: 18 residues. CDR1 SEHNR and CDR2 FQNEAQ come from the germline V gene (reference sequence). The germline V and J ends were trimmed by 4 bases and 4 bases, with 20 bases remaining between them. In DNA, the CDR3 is TGTGCCAGCAGCTCTACCCGCGATGGCAGGGGTTATAATTCACCCCTCCACTTT. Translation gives CASSSTRDGRGYNSPLHF. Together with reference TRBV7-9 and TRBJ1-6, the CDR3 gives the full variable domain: DTGVSQNPRHKITKRGQNVTFRCDPISEHNRLYWYRQTLGQGPEFLTYFQNEAQLEKSRLLSDRFSAERPKGSFSTLEIQRTEQGDSAMYLCASSSTRDGRGYNSPLHFGNGTRLTVT.

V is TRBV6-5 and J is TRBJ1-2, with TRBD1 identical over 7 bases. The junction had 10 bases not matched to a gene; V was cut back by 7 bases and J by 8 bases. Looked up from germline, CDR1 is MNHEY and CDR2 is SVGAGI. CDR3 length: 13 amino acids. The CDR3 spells CASTPGGIWGYTF. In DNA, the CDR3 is TGTGCCAGCACCCCAGGGGGGATATGGGGCTACACCTTC.

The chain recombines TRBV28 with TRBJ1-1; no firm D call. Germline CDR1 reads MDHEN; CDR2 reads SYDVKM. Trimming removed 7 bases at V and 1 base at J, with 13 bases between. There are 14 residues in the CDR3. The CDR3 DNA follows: TGTGCCAGCAAGACCAGCGGCCCGAACACTGAAGCTTTCTTT. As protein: CASKTSGPNTEAFF.

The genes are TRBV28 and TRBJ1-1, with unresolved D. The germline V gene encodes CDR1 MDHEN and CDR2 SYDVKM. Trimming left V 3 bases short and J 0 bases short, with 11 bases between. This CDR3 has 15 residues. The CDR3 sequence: CASSFGDRMNTEAFF. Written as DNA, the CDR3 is TGTGCCAGCAGTTTCGGGGATAGGATGAACACTGAAGCTTTCTTT.

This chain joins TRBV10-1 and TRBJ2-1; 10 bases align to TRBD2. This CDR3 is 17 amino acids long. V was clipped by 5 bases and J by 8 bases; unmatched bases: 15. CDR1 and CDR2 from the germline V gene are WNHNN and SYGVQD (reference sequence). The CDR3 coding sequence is TGCGCCAGCAGTCCGCTAGCGGGAGAAGGGGGGACCGATGAGCAGTTCTTC. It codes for CASSPLAGEGGTDEQFF.

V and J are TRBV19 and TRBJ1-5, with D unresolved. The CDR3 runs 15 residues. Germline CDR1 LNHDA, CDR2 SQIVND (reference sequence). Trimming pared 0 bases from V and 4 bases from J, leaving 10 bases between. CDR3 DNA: TGTGCCAGTAGTATAGATAGTGTAGTTAATCAGCCCCAGCATTTT. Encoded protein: CASSIDSVVNQPQHF.

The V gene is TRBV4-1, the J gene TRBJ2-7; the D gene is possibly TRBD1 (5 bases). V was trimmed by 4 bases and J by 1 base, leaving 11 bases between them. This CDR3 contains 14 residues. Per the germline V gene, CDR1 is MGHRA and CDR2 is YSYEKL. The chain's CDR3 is CASSPHRNSYEQYF. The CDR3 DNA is TGCGCCAGCAGCCCTCACAGGAATTCCTACGAGCAGTACTTC.

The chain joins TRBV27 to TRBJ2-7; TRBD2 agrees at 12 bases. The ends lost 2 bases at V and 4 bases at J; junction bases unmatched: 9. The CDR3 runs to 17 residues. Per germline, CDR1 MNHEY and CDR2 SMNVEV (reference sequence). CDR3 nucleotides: TGTGCCAGCAGTTTAAATCCTAGCGGGAGGGCCATATACGAGCAGTACTTC. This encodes CASSLNPSGRAIYEQYF.

The CDR3 DNA follows: TGCGCCAGCAGCTATCACGCGGGAAATAACTACAATGAGCAGTTCTTC. Translating gives CASSYHAGNNYNEQFF. The rearrangement links TRBV5-1 to TRBJ2-1; possibly TRBD2 for D (6 bases). V dropped 3 bases and J dropped 3 bases, with 16 bases sitting between them. Germline CDR1 is SGHRS and CDR2 is YFSETQ. This CDR3 has 16 residues.

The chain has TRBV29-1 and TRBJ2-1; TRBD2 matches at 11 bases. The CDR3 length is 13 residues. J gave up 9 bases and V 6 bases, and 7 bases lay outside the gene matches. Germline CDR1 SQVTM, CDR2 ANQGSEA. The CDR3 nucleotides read TGCAGCGTCCAGGGGACTAGCGGTGGTGAGCAGTTCTTC. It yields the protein CSVQGTSGGEQFF.

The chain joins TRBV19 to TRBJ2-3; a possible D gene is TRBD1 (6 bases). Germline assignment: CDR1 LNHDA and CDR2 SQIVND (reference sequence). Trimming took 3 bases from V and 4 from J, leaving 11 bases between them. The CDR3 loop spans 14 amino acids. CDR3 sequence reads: CASSMLGQPDTQYF. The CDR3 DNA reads TGTGCCAGTAGTATGTTAGGACAGCCAGATACGCAGTATTTT.

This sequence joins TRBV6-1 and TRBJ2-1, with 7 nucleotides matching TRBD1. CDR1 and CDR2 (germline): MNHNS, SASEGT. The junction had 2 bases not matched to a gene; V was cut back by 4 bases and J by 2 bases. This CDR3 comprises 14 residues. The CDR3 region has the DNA TGTGCCAGCAGTGGACAGGGCCCCTACAATGAGCAGTTCTTC. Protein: CASSGQGPYNEQFF.

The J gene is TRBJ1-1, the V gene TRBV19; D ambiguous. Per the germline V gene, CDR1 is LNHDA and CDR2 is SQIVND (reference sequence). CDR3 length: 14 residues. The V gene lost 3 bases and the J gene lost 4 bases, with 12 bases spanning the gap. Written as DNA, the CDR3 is TGTGCCAGTAGTATGATTGCCCCCGGCACTGAAGCTTTCTTT. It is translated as CASSMIAPGTEAFF.

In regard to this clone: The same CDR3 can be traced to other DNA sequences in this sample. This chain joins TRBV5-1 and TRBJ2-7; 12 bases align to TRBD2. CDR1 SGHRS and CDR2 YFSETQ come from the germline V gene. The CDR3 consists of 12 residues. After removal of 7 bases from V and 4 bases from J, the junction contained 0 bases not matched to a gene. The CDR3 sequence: CASGTSGYEQYF. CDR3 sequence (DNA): TGCGCCAGCGGGACTAGCGGGTACGAGCAGTACTTC.

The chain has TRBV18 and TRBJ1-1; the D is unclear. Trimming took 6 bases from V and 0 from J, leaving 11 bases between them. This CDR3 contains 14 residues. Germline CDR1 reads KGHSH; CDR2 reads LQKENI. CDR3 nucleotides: TGTGCCAGCTCCCCAAAATCATTGAACACTGAAGCTTTCTTT. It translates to CASSPKSLNTEAFF.

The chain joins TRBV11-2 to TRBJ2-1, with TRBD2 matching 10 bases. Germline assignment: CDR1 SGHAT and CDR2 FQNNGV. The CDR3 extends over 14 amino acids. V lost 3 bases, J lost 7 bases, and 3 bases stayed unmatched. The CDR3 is CASSLQTSGNEQFF. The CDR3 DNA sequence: TGTGCCAGCAGCTTGCAGACTAGCGGGAATGAGCAGTTCTTC.

The CDR3 protein is CASSVDEGEGETQYF. The CDR3 region has the DNA TGTGCCAGCAGCGTAGATGAGGGAGAAGGTGAGACCCAGTACTTC. This chain uses TRBV9 with TRBJ2-5; D is perhaps TRBD2 (5 bases). The V end was cut by 0 bases, the J end by 5 bases, with 14 bases between. Germline V gene data show CDR1 as SGDLS and CDR2 as YYNGEE. This CDR3 is 15 amino acids long.

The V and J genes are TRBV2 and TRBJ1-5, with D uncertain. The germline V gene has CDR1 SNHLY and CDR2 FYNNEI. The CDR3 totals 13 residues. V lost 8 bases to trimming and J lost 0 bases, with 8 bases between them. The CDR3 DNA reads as TGTGCCAGCCTTTCAGATAGCAATCAGCCCCAGCATTTT. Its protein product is CASLSDSNQPQHF.

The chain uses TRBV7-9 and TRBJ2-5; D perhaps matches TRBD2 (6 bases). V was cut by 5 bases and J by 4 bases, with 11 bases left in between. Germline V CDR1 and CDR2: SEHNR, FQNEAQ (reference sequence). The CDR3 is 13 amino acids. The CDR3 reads CASSRSGVETQYF. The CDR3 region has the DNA TGTGCCAGCAGCCGATCGGGGGTAGAGACCCAGTACTTC.

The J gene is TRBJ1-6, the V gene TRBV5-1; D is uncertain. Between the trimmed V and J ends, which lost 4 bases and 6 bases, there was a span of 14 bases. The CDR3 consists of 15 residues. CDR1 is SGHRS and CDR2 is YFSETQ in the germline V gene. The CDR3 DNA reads TGCGCCAGCAGCCTGGGAGGCGTAGGTAATTCACCCCTCCACTTT. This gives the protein CASSLGGVGNSPLHF.

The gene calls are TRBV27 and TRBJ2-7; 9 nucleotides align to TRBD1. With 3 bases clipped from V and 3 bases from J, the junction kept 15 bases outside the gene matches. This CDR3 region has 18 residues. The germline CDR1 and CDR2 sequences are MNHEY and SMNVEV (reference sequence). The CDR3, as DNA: TGTGCCAGCAGTTTGGCGGGACAGGGATCAGTAGGGGGCTACGAGCAGTACTTC. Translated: CASSLAGQGSVGGYEQYF.

This CDR3 reads CATHGLAGHEQYF. CDR3 coding DNA: TGTGCCACACACGGACTAGCGGGACACGAGCAGTACTTC. The chain has TRBV28 and TRBJ2-7; 12 nucleotides align to TRBD2. Germline-derived CDR1 and CDR2 are MDHEN and SYDVKM. After removal of 10 bases from V and 5 bases from J, the junction contained 6 bases not matched to a gene. The CDR3 length is 13 residues.

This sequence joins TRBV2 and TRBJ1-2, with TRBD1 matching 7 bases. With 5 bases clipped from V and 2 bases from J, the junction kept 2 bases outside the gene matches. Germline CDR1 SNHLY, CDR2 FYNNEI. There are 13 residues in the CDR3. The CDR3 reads CASSSGQNYGYTF. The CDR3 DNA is TGTGCCAGCAGTTCGGGACAGAACTATGGCTACACCTTC.